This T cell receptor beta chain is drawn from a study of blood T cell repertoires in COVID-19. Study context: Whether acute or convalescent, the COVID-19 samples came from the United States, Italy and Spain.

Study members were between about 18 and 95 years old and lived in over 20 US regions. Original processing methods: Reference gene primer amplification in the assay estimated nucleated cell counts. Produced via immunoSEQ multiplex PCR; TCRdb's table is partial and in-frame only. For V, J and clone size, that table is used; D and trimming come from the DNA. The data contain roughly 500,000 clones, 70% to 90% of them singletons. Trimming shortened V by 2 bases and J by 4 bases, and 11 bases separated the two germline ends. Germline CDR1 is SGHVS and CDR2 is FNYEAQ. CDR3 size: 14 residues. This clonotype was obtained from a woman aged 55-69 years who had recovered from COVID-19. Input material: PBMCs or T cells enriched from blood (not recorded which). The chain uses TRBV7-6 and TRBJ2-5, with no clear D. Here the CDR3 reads CASSLYIPPETQYF. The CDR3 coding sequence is TGTGCCAGCAGCTTATACATTCCCCCAGAGACCCAGTACTTC.